One sample yielded the 7 T cell receptor beta chains listed below, sequenced in a study of blood T cell repertoires in COVID-19. Method: immunoSEQ multiplex PCR; TCRdb's copy keeps in-frame clones and lacks some. The data hold about 220,000 clones, with roughly 86% observed a single time. Sequences were obtained from PBMCs or T cells enriched from blood (not recorded which). The source of these receptors is a woman in her 30s with acute COVID-19.

This chain connects TRBV11-2 to TRBJ1-1; D gene uncertain. V gave up 5 bases and J gave up 8 bases, with 15 bases separating them. This CDR3 contains 13 residues. Germline V CDR1 and CDR2: SGHAT, FQNNGV. CDR3 in DNA: TGTGCCAGCAGCGTCGCCCCGGCGGAAGAAGCTTTCTTT. The encoded protein is CASSVAPAEEAFF.

This rearrangement joins TRBV6-2 or TRBV6-3 to TRBJ1-6, with 8 bases that match TRBD1. Germline loops: CDR1 MNHEY, CDR2 SVGEGT. There are 18 residues in the CDR3. The J segment lost 15 bases and the V segment lost 3 bases, leaving 22 bases of the junction unmatched. Here the CDR3 DNA reads TGTGCCAGCAGTTATCCGATTGGGGCAGGGGGCACCTATCGGGACCTCCACTTT. Translation gives CASSYPIGAGGTYRDLHF.

The chain has TRBV19 and TRBJ2-1; D gene ambiguous. The V end was cut by 1 base, the J end by 3 bases, with 10 bases between. The CDR3 runs 15 residues. Germline lookup yields CDR1 LNHDA and CDR2 SQIVND (reference sequence). The CDR3 DNA reads as TGTGCCAGTAGTATAGCCCAGATATACTACAATGAGCAGTTCTTC. This gives the protein CASSIAQIYYNEQFF.

The chain combines TRBV7-9 with TRBJ1-2; no definite D call. Between the trimmed V and J ends, which lost 7 bases and 8 bases, there was a span of 23 bases. The CDR3 length is 15 residues. Germline CDR1 SEHNR, CDR2 FQNEAQ (reference sequence). The CDR3 is CASTEPEDLRRGYTF. The CDR3 nucleotides read TGTGCCAGCACCGAACCGGAGGACCTGAGAAGGGGCTACACCTTC.

V is TRBV27 and J is TRBJ1-1; D not resolved. From germline, CDR1 is MNHEY and CDR2 SMNVEV (reference sequence). This CDR3 is built from 13 residues. V dropped 10 bases and J dropped 1 base, with 13 bases sitting between them. The CDR3 region has the DNA TGTGCCACCTCAGAGGTGCCGAACACTGAAGCTTTCTTT. The encoded protein is CATSEVPNTEAFF.

The rearrangement joins TRBV2 to TRBJ2-7, with 9 bases lining up with TRBD2. Germline CDR1 is SNHLY and CDR2 is FYNNEI. This CDR3 region has 14 residues. V gave up 4 bases and J gave up 0 bases; unmatched junction bases: 1. CDR3: CASSGLAVSYEQYF. The CDR3 DNA reads TGTGCCAGCAGTGGACTAGCGGTCTCCTACGAGCAGTACTTC.

The chain combines TRBV5-1 with TRBJ2-7; 8 bases are a match to TRBD1. This CDR3 has 15 residues. Per germline, CDR1 SGHRS and CDR2 YFSETQ. V was clipped by 5 bases and J by 2 bases; unmatched bases: 9. CDR3 in DNA: TGCGCCAGCAGTATAAACAGGGGGATCCCCTACGAGCAGTACTTC. It yields the protein CASSINRGIPYEQYF.